This TCR beta chain derives from a study of cytomegalovirus exposure and HLA in healthy donors. Study-level results: Subsequent analysis revealed that first-cohort TCR clusters tended to co-occur in the 120 validation repertoires.

Concerning this clone: Its specificity is not known.

TCRdb's table, derived via immunoSEQ multiplex PCR, lists solely in-frame clones and lacks some. The profile shows 150,000 to 200,000 clones, around 81% of them singletons. The CDR3 totals 10 residues. Trimming cost V 5 bases and J 12 bases, with 10 bases left between them. Germline V gene data show CDR1 as SEHNR and CDR2 as FQNEAQ (reference sequence). The rearrangement uses TRBV7-9 and TRBJ1-2; D possibly corresponds to TRBD1 (6 bases). The TCR originated in a man between 25 and 39 years old in good health and CMV-seropositive. Material: PBMCs. CDR3 DNA sequence: TGTGCCAGCAGCCAAGGGACACACACCTTC. Translated, it gives CASSQGTHTF.